The 16 T cell receptor beta chains listed next were all sequenced from one sample in a study of control samples from healthy donors and cancer patients. Generated by immunoSEQ multiplex PCR, the TCRdb table keeps only in-frame clones and is missing some. The data contain about 82,000 clones, around 94% of them seen just once; the ten biggest clones take up about 5%. Material for sequencing was blood. The source of these receptors is a woman aged 18-29 years in good health.

This chain links TRBV28 with TRBJ1-3; 7 bases are a match to TRBD1. Trimming cost V 6 bases and J 2 bases; bases outside gene matches: 4. Germline values: CDR1 MDHEN, CDR2 SYDVKM. The CDR3 has 14 residues. CDR3 amino acids: CASSKTGTGNTIYF. The DNA for the CDR3 is TGTGCCAGCAGCAAGACAGGGACTGGAAACACCATATATTTT. Supplemented by reference TRBV28 and TRBJ1-3, the full variable domain reads DVKVTQSSRYLVKRTGEKVFLECVQDMDHENMFWYRQDPGLGLRLIYFSYDVKMKEKGDIPEGYSVSREKKERFSLILESASTNQTSMYLCASSKTGTGNTIYFGEGSWLTVV.

This clone came up once. The chain carries TRBV7-9 and TRBJ1-3; 8 bases map to TRBD1. The CDR3 length is 16 residues. V was pared by 5 bases and J by 2 bases, with 8 bases of the junction left unmatched. Germline lookup yields CDR1 SEHNR and CDR2 FQNEAQ (reference sequence). CDR3 in amino acids: CASSTRQGTTGNTIYF. The DNA of the CDR3 is TGTGCCAGCAGCACCCGACAGGGGACAACTGGAAACACCATATATTTT.

This clone was seen just once. The DNA of the CDR3 is TGTGCCAGCAGTTTTTGGGACAGGGTGGACGAGCAGTACTTC. Translated, it gives CASSFWDRVDEQYF. The chain has TRBV27 and TRBJ2-7; 9 bases agree with TRBD1. V lost 3 bases to trimming and J lost 5 bases; unmatched junction nucleotides: 5. The CDR3 runs 14 residues. Germline V gene data show CDR1 as MNHEY and CDR2 as SMNVEV (reference sequence).

This clone was observed a handful of times. The J gene is TRBJ1-1, the V gene TRBV7-7; D might be TRBD1 (6 bases). V gave up 6 bases and J gave up 1 base, with 9 bases separating them. The CDR3 has 13 residues. Germline values: CDR1 SSHAT, CDR2 FNYEAQ (reference sequence). The CDR3 nucleotides are TGTGCCAGCAGTACGGACAGGAACACTGAAGCTTTCTTT. Its protein is CASSTDRNTEAFF.

This clone appeared once. At one end, the junction sequence differs from germline, possibly due to a read error. The identical CDR3 is also encoded by other nucleotide sequences in the sample. This sequence joins TRBV7-9 and TRBJ1-2, with D maybe TRBD1 (5 bases). From germline, CDR1 is SEHNR and CDR2 FQNEAQ (reference sequence). The CDR3 consists of 16 residues. CDR3 region: CASSLVGGSALSGYTF. The CDR3 DNA reads as TGCGCCAGCAGCTTAGTGGGGGGATCGGCGCTGTCGGGCTACACCTTC.

The chain uses TRBV11-2 and TRBJ1-1, with 10 bases matching TRBD1. CDR1 SGHAT and CDR2 FQNNGV come from the germline V gene. Germline trimming cut 5 bases from V and 4 bases from J; bases unmatched to any gene: 7. This CDR3 has 15 amino acids. The CDR3 DNA reads TGTGCCAGCAGCATAAAAGGGACAGGGGTCACTGAAGCTTTCTTT. Translated: CASSIKGTGVTEAFF.

This chain uses TRBV6-2 or TRBV6-3 with TRBJ1-5; tentatively, D is TRBD1 (5 bases). The CDR3 has 18 residues. V lost 2 bases and J lost 3, with 20 bases in between. Germline CDR1 is MNHEY and CDR2 is SVGEGT. CDR3 coding DNA: TGTGCCAGCAGTTACGTCGTTAGAGGCAGTGGGGCCAATCAGCCCCAGCATTTT. This encodes CASSYVVRGSGANQPQHF.

V and J are TRBV5-1 and TRBJ1-2; TRBD1 aligns across 7 bases. This CDR3 comprises 16 residues. CDR1 and CDR2 (germline): SGHRS, YFSETQ. The V segment lost 0 bases and the J segment 14 bases; nucleotides outside the gene matches: 19. CDR3 in DNA: TGCGCCAGCAGCTTGGGGCAGGGGGAACTCTCGGAGGTGGGGACCTTC. Its protein is CASSLGQGELSEVGTF.

The genes are TRBV28 and TRBJ2-3; D unclear. CDR1 is MDHEN, CDR2 SYDVKM, per germline. The CDR3 sequence is 17 residues long. Deletions cut 2 bases from V and 1 base from J, with 16 bases between. In DNA, the CDR3 is TGTGCCAGCAGTTTAACAGTCTTCTCTAAGGGCACAGATACGCAGTATTTT. This encodes CASSLTVFSKGTDTQYF.

DNA for the CDR3: TGTGCCAGCAGCCCTGGACTAGCGGGGAACACCGGGGAGCTGTTTTTT. Encoded protein: CASSPGLAGNTGELFF. J is TRBJ2-2 and V is TRBV5-4, with TRBD2 identical over 11 bases. CDR1 and CDR2 (germline): SGHNT, YYREEE (reference sequence). V gave up 4 bases and J gave up 1 base; unmatched junction bases: 3. The CDR3 totals 16 residues.

The chain joins TRBV19 to TRBJ2-5, with TRBD1 matching over 7 bases. After removal of 1 base from V and 1 base from J, the junction contained 3 bases not matched to a gene. The CDR3 contains 15 residues. Looked up from germline, CDR1 is LNHDA and CDR2 is SQIVND (reference sequence). CDR3 residues: CASSIGGTVQETQYF. CDR3 DNA sequence: TGTGCCAGTAGTATAGGTGGGACAGTCCAAGAGACCCAGTACTTC.

The chain uses TRBV28 and TRBJ2-7, with a possible D match to TRBD2 (7 bases). With 8 bases removed from V and 0 bases from J, the gap between germline ends came to 14 bases. The CDR3 is 14 amino acids. Germline assignment: CDR1 MDHEN and CDR2 SYDVKM. CDR3 region: CASLGGGGSYEQYF. The CDR3 coding sequence is TGTGCCAGCCTGGGGGGCGGGGGCTCCTACGAGCAGTACTTC.

This chain uses TRBV18 with TRBJ1-2; D possibly corresponds to TRBD1 (6 bases). The CDR3 is made up of 13 amino acids. Trimming removed 4 bases at V and 3 bases at J, with 9 bases between. CDR1 and CDR2 (germline): KGHSH, LQKENI. In nucleotides, the CDR3 is TGTGCCAGCTCACAGGACAGCTACTATGGCTACACCTTC. Its translation is CASSQDSYYGYTF.

The chain has TRBV6-1 and TRBJ1-4, with a weak D call TRBD1 (5 bases). The CDR3 sequence is 14 residues long. Germline loops: CDR1 MNHNS, CDR2 SASEGT. Trimming took 2 bases from V and 8 from J, leaving 12 bases between them. CDR3: CASSERGSREKLFF. The CDR3 DNA is TGTGCCAGCAGTGAACGGGGGAGTCGAGAAAAACTGTTTTTT.

This clone was counted a single time. The rearrangement uses TRBV10-3 and TRBJ1-1; D not certain. Trimming removed 4 bases at V and 1 base at J, with 7 bases between. CDR1 is ENHRY and CDR2 is SYGVKD in the germline V gene. The CDR3 is 13 amino acids. The CDR3 region is CAISGRQNTEAFF. In DNA, the CDR3 is TGTGCCATCAGTGGTCGGCAGAACACTGAAGCTTTCTTT.

The chain has TRBV10-3 and TRBJ2-6; either TRBD1 or TRBD2 may fit D (5 bases each). The CDR3 sequence is 17 residues long. The ends were cut back, 6 bases at V and 0 bases at J, with 15 bases in the middle. Per germline, CDR1 ENHRY and CDR2 SYGVKD. The CDR3 sequence: CAISRSGRNSGANVLTF. The CDR3 DNA is TGTGCCATCAGCCGGTCGGGGCGGAACTCTGGGGCCAACGTCCTGACTTTC.